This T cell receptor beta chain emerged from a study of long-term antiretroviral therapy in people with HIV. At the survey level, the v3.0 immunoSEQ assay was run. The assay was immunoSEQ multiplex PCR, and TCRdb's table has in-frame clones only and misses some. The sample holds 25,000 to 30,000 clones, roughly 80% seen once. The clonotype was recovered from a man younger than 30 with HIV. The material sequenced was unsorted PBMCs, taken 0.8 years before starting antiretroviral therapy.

CDR3 nucleotides: TGCGCCAGCAGTGAGATCGGGAGCAACACAGATACGCAGTATTTT. As protein: CASSEIGSNTDTQYF. V and J are TRBV10-2 and TRBJ2-3; perhaps TRBD2 as D (6 bases). Trimming took 2 bases from V and 2 from J, leaving 11 bases between them. The CDR3 consists of 15 residues. In germline, CDR1 is WSHSY, CDR2 SAAADI.